These 4 T cell receptor beta chains were all obtained from the same sample, sequenced in a study of cytotoxic CD8 clonotypes in ibrutinib-treated CLL (TCRdb year 2021). Read against the paper, the sample's time point label means: around 25 months on ibrutinib. Library generation was performed with the immunoSEQ multiplex PCR assay. This is the immuneACCESS table as TCRdb keeps it, with only in-frame sequences that have V and J called. A part of the clones is gone; compared with another copy, unresolved V genes explain less than half, and the rest is unexplained. This sample is represented by 140,000 to 150,000 clones; about 80% of them were singletons. The ten largest account for about 4.7% of the sample. The input for sequencing was PBMCs, taken after 24 months of ibrutinib treatment. The source of these receptors is a human donor with chronic lymphocytic leukemia.

The chain carries TRBV4-3 and TRBJ1-2; D remains unclear. Trimming took 2 bases from V and 0 from J, leaving 7 bases between them. The CDR3 has 14 amino acids. CDR1 LGHNA and CDR2 YSLEER come from the germline V gene. The CDR3 bases are TGCGCCAGCAGCCAAACCGTGACTAACTATGGCTACACCTTC. Translated: CASSQTVTNYGYTF.

The CDR3 protein is CASSGDRDTEAFF. In nucleotides, the CDR3 is TGTGCCAGCAGCGGGGACAGGGACACTGAAGCTTTCTTT. The V and J genes are TRBV5-6 and TRBJ1-1; TRBD1 matches 9 bases. Germline V lookup: CDR1 SGHDT, CDR2 YYEEEE. The trim removed 4 bases at V and 3 bases at J, leaving 1 base unmatched. The CDR3 extends over 13 amino acids. Filled out from reference TRBV5-6 and TRBJ1-1, the complete variable domain reads DAGVTQSPTHLIKTRGQQVTLRCSPKSGHDTVSWYQQALGQGPQFIFQYYEEEERQRGNFPDRFSGHQFPNYSSELNVNALLLGDSALYLCASSGDRDTEAFFGQGTRLTVV.

The chain carries TRBV5-4 and TRBJ2-5; D may be TRBD2 (6 bases). In germline, CDR1 is SGHNT, CDR2 YYREEE (reference sequence). V was cut by 9 bases and J by 5 bases, with 20 bases left in between. This CDR3 comprises 14 residues. DNA of the CDR3: TGTGCCACCCCCAGGGTCCCCCGGGGGGAGACCCAGTACTTC. Its translation is CATPRVPRGETQYF.

The CDR3: CASSFPAGTDGYTF. The CDR3 DNA reads as TGTGCCAGCAGCTTCCCCGCGGGAACCGATGGCTACACCTTC. The chain uses TRBV9 and TRBJ1-2; D call uncertain. The V gene's germline CDR1 is SGDLS and CDR2 YYNGEE. This CDR3 comprises 14 residues. The ends were cut back, 4 bases at V and 6 bases at J, with 16 bases in the middle. The full variable domain, completed using reference TRBV9 and TRBJ1-2, is DSGVTQTPKHLITATGQRVTLRCSPRSGDLSVYWYQQSLDQGLQFLIQYYNGEERAKGNILERFSAQQFPDLHSELNLSSLELGDSALYFCASSFPAGTDGYTFGSGTRLTVV.